The sequence of this TCR beta chain was determined in a study of T cell responses to AZD1222 COVID-19 vaccine. The overall study: The analysis combined second doses at about 4 or about 12 weeks.

As concerns this clone: Antigen specificity is unknown.

CDR3 length equals 16 residues. Looked up from germline, CDR1 is SGHDT and CDR2 is YYEEEE. V was shortened by 0 bases and J by 0 bases, with 7 bases between the two germline ends. Findings of the study overall: Every sample of the repertoires postdated the peak T cell response. CD4 TCRs linked to vaccination spanned spike, dominating at 160-218 and 743-854.

TCRdb keeps only in-frame clones here, not all; method: immunoSEQ multiplex PCR. This sample has about 150,000 clones, with around nine tenths found just once. The V gene is TRBV5-6, the J gene TRBJ2-6; D gene ambiguous. The source material was peripheral blood, sampled on day 0 of AZD1222 vaccination. This receptor was obtained from an adult in good health. The CDR3 loop is CASSLAGSSGANVLTF. The DNA of the CDR3 is TGTGCCAGCAGCTTGGCCGGCAGCTCTGGGGCCAACGTCCTGACTTTC.